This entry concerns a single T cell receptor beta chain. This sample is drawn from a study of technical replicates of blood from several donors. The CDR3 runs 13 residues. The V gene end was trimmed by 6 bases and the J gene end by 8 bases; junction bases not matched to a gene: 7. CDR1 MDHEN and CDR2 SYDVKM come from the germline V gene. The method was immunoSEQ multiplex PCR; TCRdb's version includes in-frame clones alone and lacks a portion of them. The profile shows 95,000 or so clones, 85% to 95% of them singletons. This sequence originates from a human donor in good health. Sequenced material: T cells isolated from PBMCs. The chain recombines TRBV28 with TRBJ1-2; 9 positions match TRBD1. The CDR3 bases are TGTGCCAGCAGAGGACAGGGGTCGGAAGGCTACACCTTC. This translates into CASRGQGSEGYTF.